The 27 T cell receptor beta chains below come from one sample, sequenced in a study of blood T cell repertoires in COVID-19. Data came from immunoSEQ multiplex PCR; TCRdb stores just in-frame clones and leaves some out. The table includes some 170,000 clones, 82% detected once. Material: peripheral blood. The receptors were gathered from a woman between 65 and 79 years old with acute or convalescent COVID-19.

The chain uses TRBV6-1 and TRBJ2-7, with 7 bases lining up with TRBD2. The junction had 1 base not matched to a gene; V was cut back by 0 bases and J by 2 bases. In germline, CDR1 is MNHNS, CDR2 SASEGT. CDR3 size: 14 residues. CDR3 in DNA: TGTGCCAGCAGTGAAGCCGGGGGGACCTACGAGCAGTACTTC. Its protein is CASSEAGGTYEQYF.

In nucleotides, the CDR3 is TGTGCCAGCAGCGCGGACAGCAGGGGAAACACCATATATTTT. Its translation is CASSADSRGNTIYF. This rearrangement joins TRBV9 to TRBJ1-3; D is perhaps TRBD1 (6 bases). V was pared by 3 bases and J by 4 bases, with 11 bases between. Per germline, CDR1 SGDLS and CDR2 YYNGEE. This CDR3 has 14 residues.

The chain links TRBV28 to TRBJ2-1; D perhaps matches TRBD2 (6 bases). The CDR3 is 14 residues long. The germline V and J ends were trimmed by 7 bases and 4 bases, with 14 bases remaining between them. CDR1 and CDR2 (germline): MDHEN, SYDVKM. The CDR3 loop reads CASTAGRNYNEQFF. The CDR3 region has the DNA TGTGCCAGCACCGCGGGGCGGAATTACAATGAGCAGTTCTTC.

J is TRBJ1-2 and V is TRBV30; D unresolved. Deletions cut 4 bases from V and 4 bases from J, with 10 bases between. CDR1 is GTSNPN and CDR2 is SVGIG in the germline V gene (reference sequence). This CDR3 spans 12 amino acids. CDR3 protein: CAWTLGVYGYTF. Here the CDR3 DNA reads TGTGCCTGGACCCTCGGGGTCTATGGCTACACCTTC.

The table lists this clone with a few counts. The chain joins TRBV9 to TRBJ2-3; 9 bases are shared with TRBD2. Germline V gene lookup returns CDR1 SGDLS and CDR2 YYNGEE. CDR3 length: 16 amino acids. J gave up 2 bases and V 0 bases, and 4 bases lay outside the gene matches. The CDR3, as DNA: TGTGCCAGCAGCGTAGCCAGCGGGAGGTACACAGATACGCAGTATTTT. Residues: CASSVASGRYTDTQYF.

This clone has more than one count but fewer than ten. The chain joins TRBV30 to TRBJ1-2; 7 bases agree with TRBD1. The CDR3 extends over 16 amino acids. CDR1 is GTSNPN, CDR2 SVGIG, per germline (reference sequence). J was trimmed by 8 bases and V by 2 bases; bases with no gene match: 17. The CDR3 loop is CAWSYGPGTQGGGYTF. The CDR3 DNA sequence: TGTGCCTGGAGTTACGGGCCGGGGACCCAAGGGGGCGGCTACACCTTC.

This chain joins TRBV3-1 (or the pseudogene TRBV3-2) and TRBJ2-1, with D possibly being TRBD2 (5 bases). From germline, CDR1 is LGHDT and CDR2 YNNKEL (reference sequence). The CDR3 consists of 21 residues. Trimming took off 0 bases at V and 0 bases at J, with 24 bases between the two ends. CDR3 residues: CASSQDPCWRAHFSSYNEQFF. The CDR3 bases are TGTGCCAGCAGCCAAGATCCGTGCTGGCGGGCCCACTTCAGCTCCTACAATGAGCAGTTCTTC.

This clone has at least ten counts. This chain joins TRBV6-1 and TRBJ1-2; possibly TRBD1 for D (5 bases). The germline V gene has CDR1 MNHNS and CDR2 SASEGT. Trimming removed 2 bases at V and 8 bases at J, with 12 bases between. This CDR3 is built from 13 residues. Here the CDR3 reads CASSEKEGRGYTF. The CDR3 bases are TGTGCCAGCAGTGAAAAGGAGGGACGAGGCTACACCTTC.

This clone came up a few times. The CDR3 DNA reads as TGTGCCAGCAGTTACGACCCTAGAGGGGGAAACACCATATATTTT. Translated, it gives CASSYDPRGGNTIYF. J is TRBJ1-3 and V is TRBV6-5, with D uncertain. Deletions cut 2 bases from V and 4 bases from J, with 12 bases between. The CDR3 runs 15 residues. From germline, CDR1 is MNHEY and CDR2 SVGAGI.

The chain joins TRBV29-1 to TRBJ1-1, with TRBD1 matching over 9 bases. CDR1 SQVTM and CDR2 ANQGSEA come from the germline V gene. V trimming: 4 bases; J trimming: 4 bases; junction bases outside the gene matches: 7. This CDR3 is 14 amino acids long. The CDR3 sequence is CSVAQGARGTEAFF. The CDR3 DNA is TGCAGCGTTGCACAGGGGGCGCGGGGCACTGAAGCTTTCTTT.

DNA of the CDR3: TGCGCCAGCAGCCCAAGACACAGGTCTTTAGGACAGAGGAACACTGAAGCTTTCTTT. Encoded protein: CASSPRHRSLGQRNTEAFF. This chain links TRBV23-1 with TRBJ1-1, with TRBD1 as a possible D gene (6 bases). TRBV23-1 counts as an open reading frame of uncertain function. CDR3 length: 19 residues. Trimming left V 6 bases short and J 1 base short, with 27 bases between.

The chain carries TRBV7-2 and TRBJ1-1; 7 bases are a match to TRBD1. This CDR3 is 16 amino acids long. Germline CDR1 SGHTA, CDR2 FQGNSA. The V segment lost 4 bases and the J segment 1 base; nucleotides outside the gene matches: 9. CDR3 residues: CASSSHLNRGNTEAFF. The CDR3 nucleotides read TGTGCCAGCAGCTCCCATCTTAACAGGGGGAACACTGAAGCTTTCTTT.

V and J are TRBV28 and TRBJ1-5, with D possibly matching TRBD1 (6 bases). Trimming took off 3 bases at V and 5 bases at J, with 8 bases between the two ends. The V gene's germline CDR1 is MDHEN and CDR2 SYDVKM. The CDR3 consists of 13 residues. Written as DNA, the CDR3 is TGTGCCAGCAGTTTCGGGACACATCAGCCCCAGCATTTT. Translation: CASSFGTHQPQHF.

V and J are TRBV5-4 and TRBJ2-1; 7 nucleotides line up with TRBD2. Germline V lookup: CDR1 SGHNT, CDR2 YYREEE (reference sequence). This CDR3 contains 16 residues. The V and J ends lost 4 bases and 8 bases, in that order; junction bases with no gene match: 15. Written as DNA, the CDR3 is TGTGCCAGCAGCCTGGGAGAAGCGGGGCCGGGGGATGAGCAGTTCTTC. It translates to CASSLGEAGPGDEQFF.

The chain joins TRBV18 to TRBJ1-3; 9 bases align to TRBD1. The CDR3 loop spans 16 amino acids. V trimming: 4 bases; J trimming: 5 bases; junction bases outside the gene matches: 9. CDR1 and CDR2 (germline): KGHSH, LQKENI. The CDR3 loop is CASSLGTGSTRNTIYF. DNA for the CDR3: TGTGCCAGCTCACTTGGGACAGGGAGTACAAGAAACACCATATATTTT.

This chain uses TRBV5-1 with TRBJ2-5, with D possibly matching TRBD2 (6 bases). Germline V gene data show CDR1 as SGHRS and CDR2 as YFSETQ. The CDR3 is 14 residues long. The V gene lost 0 bases and the J gene lost 2 bases, with 8 bases spanning the gap. CDR3 nucleotide sequence: TGCGCCAGCAGCTTGGCCGGGAGACAAGAGACCCAGTACTTC. This gives the protein CASSLAGRQETQYF.

This sequence joins TRBV19 and TRBJ1-6; TRBD1 aligns across 7 bases. This CDR3 contains 14 residues. Germline trimming cut 7 bases from V and 10 bases from J; bases unmatched to any gene: 10. Per the germline V gene, CDR1 is LNHDA and CDR2 is SQIVND (reference sequence). The DNA for the CDR3 is TGTGCCAGTAAGGAGGGGGCTGGGGCGTCACCCCTCCACTTT. Protein product: CASKEGAGASPLHF. The full variable domain, with the rest looked up from reference TRBV19 and TRBJ1-6, is DGGITQSPKYLFRKEGQNVTLSCEQNLNHDAMYWYRQDPGQGLRLIYYSQIVNDFQKGDIAEGYSVSREKKESFPLTVTSAQKNPTAFYLCASKEGAGASPLHFGNGTRLTVT.

V is TRBV7-2 and J is TRBJ2-2; 8 bases agree with TRBD2. The length of the CDR3 is 15 residues. V lost 4 bases, J lost 4 bases, and 5 bases stayed unmatched. CDR1 SGHTA and CDR2 FQGNSA come from the germline V gene. This CDR3 reads CASSWSGSGTGELFF. CDR3 sequence (DNA): TGTGCCAGCAGCTGGAGCGGGAGTGGCACCGGGGAGCTGTTTTTT.

This clone was observed a few times. The rearrangement links TRBV4-1 to TRBJ2-3, with TRBD2 identical over 8 bases. J gave up 1 base and V 2 bases, and 2 bases lay outside the gene matches. The CDR3 totals 15 residues. Per germline, CDR1 MGHRA and CDR2 YSYEKL. The chain's CDR3 is CASSQILAGTDTQYF. The CDR3 DNA is TGCGCCAGCAGCCAAATACTAGCGGGCACAGATACGCAGTATTTT.

A single count supports this clone. The chain couples TRBV5-1 to TRBJ2-1; 10 positions agree with TRBD2. Per germline, CDR1 SGHRS and CDR2 YFSETQ. V was pared by 4 bases and J by 6 bases, with 13 bases of the junction left unmatched. CDR3 length equals 17 residues. The CDR3 sequence: CASSPVASGSVGNEQFF. DNA of the CDR3: TGCGCCAGCAGCCCCGTAGCTAGCGGGAGTGTCGGCAATGAGCAGTTCTTC.

The chain recombines TRBV9 with TRBJ1-5, with TRBD1 matching over 8 bases. This CDR3 has 15 residues. CDR1 and CDR2 (germline): SGDLS, YYNGEE. The V gene end was trimmed by 3 bases and the J gene end by 0 bases; junction bases not matched to a gene: 2. The CDR3 sequence: CASSAQGDSNQPQHF. The CDR3 nucleotides read TGTGCCAGCAGCGCACAGGGGGATAGCAATCAGCCCCAGCATTTT. Together with reference TRBV9 and TRBJ1-5, the CDR3 gives the full variable domain: DSGVTQTPKHLITATGQRVTLRCSPRSGDLSVYWYQQSLDQGLQFLIQYYNGEERAKGNILERFSAQQFPDLHSELNLSSLELGDSALYFCASSAQGDSNQPQHFGDGTRLSIL.

This clone was found once. The chain recombines TRBV7-3 with TRBJ2-3; 8 bases line up with TRBD2. The CDR3 contains 20 residues. Germline V lookup: CDR1 SGHTA, CDR2 FQGTGA. V lost 1 base, J lost 4 bases, and 19 bases stayed unmatched. Here the CDR3 DNA reads TGTGCCAGCAGCTTAATGGGTCCTTTAGAGAGCGGGGGAGATCCAGATACGCAGTATTTT. This translates into CASSLMGPLESGGDPDTQYF.

The gene calls are TRBV5-4 and TRBJ2-7; tentative D call: TRBD1 (5 bases). Between the trimmed V and J ends, which lost 3 bases and 3 bases, there was a span of 19 bases. This CDR3 has 16 amino acids. Germline assignment: CDR1 SGHNT and CDR2 YYREEE (reference sequence). CDR3 amino acids: CASSSLRGNRLYEQYF. The CDR3 nucleotides read TGTGCCAGCAGCTCGCTACGTGGGAACAGGCTCTACGAGCAGTACTTC.

V is TRBV12-3 or TRBV12-4 and J is TRBJ1-2, with D possibly TRBD1 on 5 matching bases. With 4 bases removed from V and 8 bases from J, the gap between germline ends came to 14 bases. This CDR3 has 13 residues. The CDR3 here is CASSSTGGGGYTF. CDR3 sequence (DNA): TGTGCCAGCAGTTCCACCGGGGGGGGAGGCTACACCTTC.

The gene calls are TRBV11-2 and TRBJ2-3, with 10 bases fitting TRBD2. The CDR3 consists of 17 residues. From germline, CDR1 is SGHAT and CDR2 FQNNGV. Germline trimming cut 4 bases from V and 4 bases from J; bases unmatched to any gene: 11. CDR3 sequence reads: CASSSVLRLAGADTQYF. The CDR3 DNA sequence: TGTGCCAGCAGCTCAGTACTACGGCTAGCGGGGGCAGATACGCAGTATTTT.

The chain uses TRBV18 and TRBJ1-2; a possible D gene is TRBD1 (5 bases). Germline V gene data show CDR1 as KGHSH and CDR2 as LQKENI. The CDR3 sequence is 13 residues long. V lost 6 bases to trimming and J lost 2 bases, with 10 bases between them. The CDR3 sequence: CASSQGFNYGYTF. DNA for the CDR3: TGTGCCAGCTCCCAGGGTTTCAACTATGGCTACACCTTC.

The chain recombines TRBV3-1 (or the pseudogene TRBV3-2) with TRBJ1-6; maybe TRBD1 (5 bases). Germline CDR1 LGHDT, CDR2 YNNKEL (reference sequence). The CDR3 runs 14 residues. Trimming left V 3 bases short and J 8 bases short, with 11 bases between. CDR3 bases: TGTGCCAGCAGCCAGCGGGACGGTTATTCACCCCTCCACTTT. This codes for CASSQRDGYSPLHF.